This T cell receptor (beta chain) was profiled in a study of glioma-infiltrating T cells after dendritic cell vaccination. At the level of the study: Dendritic cells derived from monocytes and pulsed with autologous tumor lysate formed the vaccine.

The V gene lost 5 bases and the J gene lost 3 bases, with 17 bases spanning the gap. CDR1 is MNHNS and CDR2 is SASEGT in the germline V gene. The CDR3 contains 15 residues. TCRdb's table, derived via immunoSEQ multiplex PCR, lists solely in-frame clones and lacks some. The sample consists of some 100,000 clones, 70% to 80% of them appearing once. Patients had residual fresh-frozen tumor tissue and more than two years of survival data. The sequence derives from a human donor with glioblastoma. The rearrangement links TRBV6-1 to TRBJ2-7; TRBD2 might be the D (5 bases). The material was blood, obtained before dendritic cell vaccination. The CDR3 is CASSFERGWGYEQYF. CDR3 nucleotide sequence: TGTGCCAGCAGTTTCGAGCGCGGGTGGGGCTACGAGCAGTACTTC.